This is a list of T cell receptor beta chains from one sample in a study of cytomegalovirus exposure and HLA in healthy donors. Sequencing used immunoSEQ multiplex PCR; TCRdb keeps in-frame clones, though not all of them. The sample contains approximately 130,000 clones, around 81% of which appear only once. Sample: PBMCs. The receptor source for this set is a young man in good health and CMV-seronegative. CDR3s include the opening cysteine and the closing phenylalanine or tryptophan. The D gene is left open where the match is weak. The size entry is marked missing in some rows and otherwise reads once, few, many or a size class.

TRBV7-8,TRBJ2-2,TRBD1,NA,TGTGCCAGCAGCTCGGGACAGGAAAGGGATCGGTACACCGGGGAGCTGTTTTTT,CASSSGQERDRYTGELFF
TRBV30,TRBJ1-2,NA,few,TGTGCCTGGAAGGTGGGGGGGGACTATGGCTACACCTTC,CAWKVGGDYGYTF
TRBV5-4,TRBJ2-4,TRBD1,NA,TGTGCCAGCAGCTCACCGCTAGAACAGGGGGACATTCAGTACTTC,CASSSPLEQGDIQYF
TRBV7-8,TRBJ1-2,TRBD1,NA,TGTGCCAGCAGCGCAACAATCGAGGGGGACAGGGGCAATAAGTATGGCTACACCTTC,CASSATIEGDRGNKYGYTF
TRBV28,TRBJ1-1,TRBD1,NA,TGTGCCAGCAGTCCGACAGGGGGCAGGGCTGAAGCTTTCTTT,CASSPTGGRAEAFF
TRBV6-6,TRBJ2-1,NA,NA,TGTGCCAGCCGAACAGGGAATGAGCAGTTCTTC,CASRTGNEQFF
TRBV18,TRBJ1-1,NA,NA,TGTGCCAGCTCACGTGACAGGCTGAACACTGAAGCTTTCTTT,CASSRDRLNTEAFF
TRBV4-3,TRBJ2-5,TRBD2,NA,TGCGCCAGCAGCCAAGCTTTAGGGCTAGCGGGGGCAGAGACCCAGTACTTC,CASSQALGLAGAETQYF
TRBV6-5,TRBJ1-5,TRBD1,NA,TGTGCCAGCCGACCGACAGGGGGCACTCAGCCCCAGCATTTT,CASRPTGGTQPQHF
TRBV5-1,TRBJ2-5,TRBD2,NA,TGCGCCAGCAGCTTGACCGTTCGCGGGGGACTTCAAGAGACCCAGTACTTC,CASSLTVRGGLQETQYF
TRBV18,TRBJ2-3,NA,NA,TGTGCCAGCTCACCAGTTCGGGTAACAGATACGCAGTATTTT,CASSPVRVTDTQYF
TRBV30,TRBJ2-4,NA,NA,TGTGCCTGGACACGGGACAAAAACATTCAGTACTTC,CAWTRDKNIQYF
TRBV28,TRBJ2-2,NA,NA,TGTGCCAGCAGTTTGGATCAGGGTCCCGCCGGGGAGCTGTTTTTT,CASSLDQGPAGELFF